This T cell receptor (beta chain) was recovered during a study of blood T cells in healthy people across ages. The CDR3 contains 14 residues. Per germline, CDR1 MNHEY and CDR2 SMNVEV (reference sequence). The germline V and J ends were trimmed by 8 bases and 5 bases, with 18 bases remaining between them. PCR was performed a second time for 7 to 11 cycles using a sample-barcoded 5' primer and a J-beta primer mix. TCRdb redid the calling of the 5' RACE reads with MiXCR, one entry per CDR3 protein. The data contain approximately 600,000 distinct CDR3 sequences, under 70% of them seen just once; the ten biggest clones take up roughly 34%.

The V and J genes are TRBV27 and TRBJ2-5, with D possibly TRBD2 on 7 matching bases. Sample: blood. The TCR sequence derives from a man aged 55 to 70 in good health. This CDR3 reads CASGGGGSAETQYF. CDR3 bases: TGTGCCAGCGGGGGCGGGGGTAGTGCGGAGACCCAGTACTTC.